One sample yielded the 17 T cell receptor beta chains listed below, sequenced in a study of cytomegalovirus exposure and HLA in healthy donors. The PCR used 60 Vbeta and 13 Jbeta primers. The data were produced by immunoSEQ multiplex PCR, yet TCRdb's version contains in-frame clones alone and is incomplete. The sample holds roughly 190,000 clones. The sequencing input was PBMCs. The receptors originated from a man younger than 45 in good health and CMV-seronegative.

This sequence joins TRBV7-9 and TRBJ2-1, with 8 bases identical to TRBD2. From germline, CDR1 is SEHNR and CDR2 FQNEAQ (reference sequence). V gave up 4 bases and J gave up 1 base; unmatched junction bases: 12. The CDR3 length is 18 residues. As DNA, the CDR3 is TGTGCCAGCAGCTGGGAGCGGGAGAGGGAGTGGTCCTACAATGAGCAGTTCTTC. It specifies CASSWEREREWSYNEQFF.

DNA of the CDR3: TGTGCCAGCAGTACCCGACTAGCGGGACTCTACGAGCAGTACTTC. It specifies CASSTRLAGLYEQYF. The chain joins TRBV28 to TRBJ2-7, with TRBD2 matching over 11 bases. Germline values: CDR1 MDHEN, CDR2 SYDVKM. The V segment lost 5 bases and the J segment 3 bases; nucleotides outside the gene matches: 6. This CDR3 has 15 amino acids.

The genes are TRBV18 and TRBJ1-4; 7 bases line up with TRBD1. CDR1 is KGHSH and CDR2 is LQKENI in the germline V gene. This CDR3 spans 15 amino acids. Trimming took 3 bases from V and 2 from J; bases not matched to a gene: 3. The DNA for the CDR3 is TGTGCCAGCTCACCTCAGGGGGAGACTAATGAAAAACTGTTTTTT. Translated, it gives CASSPQGETNEKLFF.

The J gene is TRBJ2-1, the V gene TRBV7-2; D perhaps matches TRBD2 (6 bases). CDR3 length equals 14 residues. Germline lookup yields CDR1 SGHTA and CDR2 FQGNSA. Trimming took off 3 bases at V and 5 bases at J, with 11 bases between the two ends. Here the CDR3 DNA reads TGTGCCAGCAGCTTCCGGGACTCTGACAATGAGCAGTTCTTC. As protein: CASSFRDSDNEQFF.

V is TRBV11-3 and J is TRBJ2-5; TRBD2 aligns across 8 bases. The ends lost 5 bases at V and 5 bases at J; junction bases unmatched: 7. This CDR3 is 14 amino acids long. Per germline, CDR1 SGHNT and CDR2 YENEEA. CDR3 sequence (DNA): TGTGCCAGCAGCCCTAGATCGGGAGGGGAGACCCAGTACTTC. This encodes CASSPRSGGETQYF.

The CDR3 loop is CSVEDLTSGSLPEAKNIQYF. CDR3 in DNA: TGCAGCGTTGAAGATCTGACTAGCGGGAGCCTACCGGAGGCCAAAAACATTCAGTACTTC. The chain links TRBV29-1 to TRBJ2-4, with TRBD2 matching over 12 bases. The germline V gene has CDR1 SQVTM and CDR2 ANQGSEA. The CDR3 length is 20 residues. Germline trimming cut 0 bases from V and 1 base from J; bases unmatched to any gene: 13.

CDR3 sequence: CASSQLAGVSDTQYF. The CDR3 region has the DNA TGTGCCAGCAGTCAACTAGCGGGAGTTAGCGATACGCAGTATTTT. The V and J genes are TRBV6-5 and TRBJ2-3; TRBD2 agrees at 11 bases. With V trimmed by 5 bases and J by 6 bases, 7 bases remained unmatched. CDR3 length: 15 amino acids. Germline-derived CDR1 and CDR2 are MNHEY and SVGAGI.

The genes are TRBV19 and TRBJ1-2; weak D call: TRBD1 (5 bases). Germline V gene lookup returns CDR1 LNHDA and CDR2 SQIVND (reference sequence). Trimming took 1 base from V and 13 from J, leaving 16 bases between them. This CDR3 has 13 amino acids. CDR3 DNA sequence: TGTGCCAGTAGTATAGGGGCAGGGCCCACGATCACCTTC. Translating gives CASSIGAGPTITF.

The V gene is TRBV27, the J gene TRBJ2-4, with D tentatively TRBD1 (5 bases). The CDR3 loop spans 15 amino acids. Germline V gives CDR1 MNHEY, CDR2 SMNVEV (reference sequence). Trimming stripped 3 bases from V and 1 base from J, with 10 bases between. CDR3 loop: CASSLVGLAKNIQYF. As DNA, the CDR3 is TGTGCCAGCAGTTTGGTGGGGCTGGCCAAAAACATTCAGTACTTC.

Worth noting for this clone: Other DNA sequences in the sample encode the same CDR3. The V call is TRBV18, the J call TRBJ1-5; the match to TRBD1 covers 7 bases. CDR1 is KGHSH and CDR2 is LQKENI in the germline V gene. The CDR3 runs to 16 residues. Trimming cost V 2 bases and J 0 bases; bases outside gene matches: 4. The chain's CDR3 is CASSPTGANSNQPQHF. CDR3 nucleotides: TGTGCCAGCTCACCAACAGGGGCTAATAGCAATCAGCCCCAGCATTTT. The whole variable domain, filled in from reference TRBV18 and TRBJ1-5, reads NAGVMQNPRHLVRRRGQEARLRCSPMKGHSHVYWYRQLPEEGLKFMVYLQKENIIDESGMPKERFSAEFPKEGPSILRIQQVVRGDSAAYFCASSPTGANSNQPQHFGDGTRLSIL.

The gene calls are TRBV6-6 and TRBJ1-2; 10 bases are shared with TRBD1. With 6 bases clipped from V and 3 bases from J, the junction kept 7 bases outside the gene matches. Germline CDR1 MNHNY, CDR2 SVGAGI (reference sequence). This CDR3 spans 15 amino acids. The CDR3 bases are TGTGCCAGCAGGGAGACAGGGGGCGGAGACTATGGCTACACCTTC. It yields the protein CASRETGGGDYGYTF.

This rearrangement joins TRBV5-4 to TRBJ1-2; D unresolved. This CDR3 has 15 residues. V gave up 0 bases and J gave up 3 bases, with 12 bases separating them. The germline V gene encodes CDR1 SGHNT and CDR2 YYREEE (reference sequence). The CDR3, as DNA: TGTGCCAGCAGCTTGGGTACGGGATTACACTATGGCTACACCTTC. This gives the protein CASSLGTGLHYGYTF. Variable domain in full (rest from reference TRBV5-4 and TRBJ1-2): ETGVTQSPTHLIKTRGQQVTLRCSSQSGHNTVSWYQQALGQGPQFIFQYYREEENGRGNFPPRFSGLQFPNYSSELNVNALELDDSALYLCASSLGTGLHYGYTFGSGTRLTVV.

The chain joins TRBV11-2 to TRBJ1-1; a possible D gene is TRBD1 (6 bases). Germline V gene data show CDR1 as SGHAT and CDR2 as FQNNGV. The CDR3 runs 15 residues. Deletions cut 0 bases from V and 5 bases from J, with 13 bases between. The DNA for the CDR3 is TGTGCCAGCAGCTTAGATCGGGGGGCTGGGACTGAAGCTTTCTTT. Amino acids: CASSLDRGAGTEAFF.

The CDR3 DNA sequence: TGTGCCAGCAGCGTAAGGGGGTACTCTGGAAACACCATATATTTT. It specifies CASSVRGYSGNTIYF. This chain joins TRBV9 and TRBJ1-3; possibly TRBD1 for D (6 bases). The length of the CDR3 is 15 residues. V was shortened by 1 base and J by 0 bases, with 8 bases between the two germline ends. Per the germline V gene, CDR1 is SGDLS and CDR2 is YYNGEE. Based on the CDR3 plus reference TRBV9 and TRBJ1-3, the full variable domain is DSGVTQTPKHLITATGQRVTLRCSPRSGDLSVYWYQQSLDQGLQFLIQYYNGEERAKGNILERFSAQQFPDLHSELNLSSLELGDSALYFCASSVRGYSGNTIYFGEGSWLTVV.

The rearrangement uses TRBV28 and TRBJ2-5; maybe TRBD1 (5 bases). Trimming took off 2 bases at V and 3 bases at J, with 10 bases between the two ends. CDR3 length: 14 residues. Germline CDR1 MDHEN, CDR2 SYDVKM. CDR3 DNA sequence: TGTGCCAGCAGTTTAGGTGGCAGGGAAGAGACCCAGTACTTC. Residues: CASSLGGREETQYF.

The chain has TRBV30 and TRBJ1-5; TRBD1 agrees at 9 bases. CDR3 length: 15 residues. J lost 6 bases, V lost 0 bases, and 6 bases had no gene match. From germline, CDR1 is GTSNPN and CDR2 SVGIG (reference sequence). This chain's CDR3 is CAWSVRGTGFQPQHF. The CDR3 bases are TGTGCCTGGAGTGTACGTGGGACAGGGTTTCAGCCCCAGCATTTT.

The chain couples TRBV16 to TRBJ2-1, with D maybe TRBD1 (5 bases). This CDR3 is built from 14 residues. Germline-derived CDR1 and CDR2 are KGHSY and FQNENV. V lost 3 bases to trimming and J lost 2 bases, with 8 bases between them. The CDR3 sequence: CASSQGPPYNEQFF. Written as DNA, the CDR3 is TGTGCCAGCAGCCAGGGGCCCCCCTACAATGAGCAGTTCTTC.